Following are 11 T cell receptor beta chains from one sample sequenced in a study of cytomegalovirus exposure and HLA in healthy donors. Vbeta (60) and Jbeta (13) primers were used in the PCR. The data were produced by immunoSEQ multiplex PCR, yet TCRdb's version contains in-frame clones alone and is incomplete. The sample holds 120,000 or so clones, 80% seen once. The specimen sequenced was PBMCs. The source of these receptors is a male donor in good health and CMV-seronegative.

The chain uses TRBV5-4 and TRBJ2-2; 7 bases align to TRBD2. Germline-derived CDR1 and CDR2 are SGHNT and YYREEE (reference sequence). V gave up 0 bases and J gave up 1 base; unmatched junction bases: 0. The CDR3 is made up of 15 amino acids. DNA of the CDR3: TGTGCCAGCAGCTTGGCGGGGGGGAACACCGGGGAGCTGTTTTTT. Encoded protein: CASSLAGGNTGELFF.

The J gene is TRBJ2-2, the V gene TRBV10-3, with D hard to call. Germline V gives CDR1 ENHRY, CDR2 SYGVKD. This CDR3 region has 15 residues. V was trimmed by 0 bases and J by 4 bases, leaving 9 bases between them. CDR3 in DNA: TGTGCCATCAGTGAGTCTCAAGAAGCCACCGGGGAGCTGTTTTTT. Translating gives CAISESQEATGELFF.

This clone was picked up a small number of times. CDR3 loop: CASSFAQGANVLTF. The DNA of the CDR3 is TGCGCCAGCAGCTTCGCCCAGGGGGCCAACGTCCTGACTTTC. The V gene is TRBV5-1, the J gene TRBJ2-6; no definite D call. Trimming shortened V by 2 bases and J by 4 bases, and 7 bases separated the two germline ends. CDR3 length equals 14 residues. Germline V gives CDR1 SGHRS, CDR2 YFSETQ.

This chain joins TRBV5-6 and TRBJ2-3; tentatively, D is TRBD2 (6 bases). The CDR3 sequence is 17 residues long. Germline values: CDR1 SGHDT, CDR2 YYEEEE. Between the trimmed V and J ends, which lost 3 bases and 5 bases, there was a span of 22 bases. CDR3 loop: CASSYLRRGTEEDTQYF. In DNA, the CDR3 is TGTGCCAGCAGCTATCTTAGGAGGGGAACAGAAGAAGATACGCAGTATTTT.

This chain links TRBV28 with TRBJ1-2; D is unclear. The V end was cut by 2 bases, the J end by 7 bases, with 5 bases between. CDR3 length: 11 amino acids. Germline V gene data show CDR1 as MDHEN and CDR2 as SYDVKM. CDR3 in amino acids: CASSLNSGYTF. The CDR3, as DNA: TGTGCCAGCAGTTTAAACAGTGGCTACACCTTC.

The chain recombines TRBV5-6 with TRBJ2-3; 11 bases agree with TRBD2. The CDR3 spans 19 residues. The J segment lost 2 bases and the V segment lost 1 base, leaving 12 bases of the junction unmatched. Germline CDR1 reads SGHDT; CDR2 reads YYEEEE. CDR3: CASSLYGGGLAGFTDTQYF. The DNA for the CDR3 is TGTGCCAGCAGCTTGTACGGCGGTGGACTAGCGGGTTTCACAGATACGCAGTATTTT.

DNA for the CDR3: TGTGCCAGTAGGGGGAGCTCCTACAATGAGCAGTTCTTC. Translation gives CASRGSSYNEQFF. The J gene is TRBJ2-1, the V gene TRBV19; tentatively, D is TRBD2 (5 bases). CDR1 is LNHDA and CDR2 is SQIVND in the germline V gene (reference sequence). V was trimmed by 6 bases and J by 0 bases, leaving 6 bases between them. This CDR3 spans 13 amino acids.

The chain carries TRBV6-5 and TRBJ2-3; 7 bases match TRBD1. The germline gives CDR1 MNHEY, CDR2 SVGAGI. The CDR3 extends over 14 amino acids. Trimming removed 6 bases from V and 5 bases from J; junction bases left unmatched: 8. This CDR3 is CASSTGTVIDTQYF. The CDR3 DNA reads TGTGCCAGCAGCACCGGGACAGTAATAGATACGCAGTATTTT.

The chain joins TRBV11-2 to TRBJ2-7; TRBD1 aligns across 7 bases. The CDR3 runs to 15 residues. Germline values: CDR1 SGHAT, CDR2 FQNNGV. J was trimmed by 3 bases and V by 5 bases; bases with no gene match: 10. The CDR3 DNA follows: TGTGCCAGCAGCCCCATAACAGGGGCCAACTACGAGCAGTACTTC. It codes for CASSPITGANYEQYF.

The chain employs TRBV11-3 and TRBJ2-6; TRBD1 matches 10 bases. There are 19 residues in the CDR3. CDR1 is SGHNT and CDR2 is YENEEA in the germline V gene. The V gene end was trimmed by 5 bases and the J gene end by 0 bases; junction bases not matched to a gene: 10. DNA of the CDR3: TGTGCCAGCAGCCCTCGACCGGGACAGGGGACCTCTGGGGCCAACGTCCTGACTTTC. Its translation is CASSPRPGQGTSGANVLTF. Together with reference TRBV11-3 and TRBJ2-6, the CDR3 gives the full variable domain: EAGVVQSPRYKIIEKKQPVAFWCNPISGHNTLYWYLQNLGQGPELLIRYENEEAVDDSQLPKDRFSAERLKGVDSTLKIQPAELGDSAVYLCASSPRPGQGTSGANVLTFGAGSRLTVL.

The J gene is TRBJ1-4, the V gene TRBV5-1; 11 positions agree with TRBD1. With V trimmed by 4 bases and J by 2 bases, 4 bases remained unmatched. The CDR3 has 16 amino acids. Germline CDR1 SGHRS, CDR2 YFSETQ. The DNA for the CDR3 is TGCGCCAGCAGCCCGGACAGGGGGCGGACTAATGAAAAACTGTTTTTT. This translates into CASSPDRGRTNEKLFF.